These 29 T cell receptor beta chains were all obtained from the same sample, sequenced in a study of shared clonotypes between healthy human individuals. The naive CD8 population came from CD45RO-negative cells selected for CCR7, without terminally differentiated effector memory CD45RA+ cells. Using immunoSEQ multiplex PCR, the repertoire was profiled, and TCRdb retains in-frame clones only, with some absent. The profile shows about 700,000 clones, 92% of them singletons. The sample taken for sequencing was naive CD8+ T cells sorted from blood. The receptor set was obtained from a man aged 25 to 40 in good health.

Notes on this clone: The same CDR3 can be traced to other DNA sequences in this sample. The chain uses TRBV28 and TRBJ1-4, with TRBD1 matching 9 bases. Germline loops: CDR1 MDHEN, CDR2 SYDVKM. This CDR3 has 13 residues. J was trimmed by 8 bases and V by 8 bases; bases with no gene match: 6. CDR3: CASRRTGAEKLFF. The CDR3 region has the DNA TGTGCCAGCCGTCGGACAGGGGCCGAAAAACTGTTTTTT. Looking up the rest from reference TRBV28 and TRBJ1-4 gives the full variable domain: DVKVTQSSRYLVKRTGEKVFLECVQDMDHENMFWYRQDPGLGLRLIYFSYDVKMKEKGDIPEGYSVSREKKERFSLILESASTNQTSMYLCASRRTGAEKLFFGSGTQLSVL.

This clone was counted once. V gene TRBV14 combines with J gene TRBJ2-1; 7 nucleotides align to TRBD2. V gave up 5 bases and J gave up 8 bases; unmatched junction bases: 12. Germline CDR1 SGHDN, CDR2 FVKESK. The CDR3 runs 15 residues. The CDR3, as DNA: TGTGCCAGCAGCTTTCGACTAGCTGCCCCCGATGAGCAGTTCTTC. Its protein product is CASSFRLAAPDEQFF.

With respect to this clone: Other nucleotide sequences from this sample produce the same CDR3. The rearrangement uses TRBV11-2 and TRBJ2-3; D is possibly TRBD1 (5 bases). This CDR3 is built from 14 residues. The V and J ends lost 2 bases and 0 bases respectively, with 6 bases between them. Germline loops: CDR1 SGHAT, CDR2 FQNNGV. CDR3 nucleotide sequence: TGTGCCAGCAGCTTATGGGGCAGCACAGATACGCAGTATTTT. This translates into CASSLWGSTDTQYF. The whole variable domain, remainder taken from reference TRBV11-2 and TRBJ2-3, is EAGVAQSPRYKIIEKRQSVAFWCNPISGHATLYWYQQILGQGPKLLIQFQNNGVVDDSQLPKDRFSAERLKGVDSTLKIQPAKLEDSAVYLCASSLWGSTDTQYFGPGTRLTVL.

The V call is TRBV9, the J call TRBJ1-5; a possible D gene is TRBD1 (6 bases). Trimming took off 0 bases at V and 1 base at J, with 11 bases between the two ends. Looked up from germline, CDR1 is SGDLS and CDR2 is YYNGEE. The CDR3 sequence is 16 residues long. The CDR3 DNA follows: TGTGCCAGCAGCGTAGGAGGGGGAGAGAGCAATCAGCCCCAGCATTTT. Amino acids: CASSVGGGESNQPQHF.

The rearrangement uses TRBV18 and TRBJ2-5, with D possibly called TRBD1 or TRBD2 (5 bases each). Germline V gene data show CDR1 as KGHSH and CDR2 as LQKENI. Trimming shortened V by 2 bases and J by 5 bases, and 15 bases separated the two germline ends. This CDR3 region has 15 residues. CDR3 loop: CASSPKGPRKETQYF. In DNA form, the CDR3 reads TGTGCCAGCTCACCAAAGGGACCACGGAAGGAGACCCAGTACTTC.

This chain connects TRBV29-1 to TRBJ2-7, with D unresolved. The length of the CDR3 is 12 residues. Trimming removed 1 base at V and 2 bases at J, with 6 bases between. Germline lookup yields CDR1 SQVTM and CDR2 ANQGSEA. CDR3 DNA: TGCAGCGTTGAAGTCGGAACCTACGAGCAGTACTTC. Translating gives CSVEVGTYEQYF.

The chain employs TRBV7-8 and TRBJ2-2, with 7 bases fitting TRBD1. Germline CDR1 reads SGHVS; CDR2 reads FQNEAQ. This CDR3 contains 17 residues. The ends lost 2 bases at V and 0 bases at J; junction bases unmatched: 6. In nucleotides, the CDR3 is TGTGCCAGCAGCTTACGGACAGGAGATTCGAACACCGGGGAGCTGTTTTTT. Translated, it gives CASSLRTGDSNTGELFF. The full variable domain, with the rest looked up from reference TRBV7-8 and TRBJ2-2, is GAGVSQSPRYKVAKRGQDVALRCDPISGHVSLFWYQQALGQGPEFLTYFQNEAQLDKSGLPSDRFFAERPEGSVSTLKIQRTQQEDSAVYLCASSLRTGDSNTGELFFGEGSRLTVL.

The V and J genes are TRBV14 and TRBJ1-2; D not certain. Trimming cost V 3 bases and J 1 base, with 12 bases left between them. CDR1 is SGHDN and CDR2 is FVKESK in the germline V gene. This CDR3 spans 15 amino acids. Here the CDR3 DNA reads TGTGCCAGCAGCCAGGGTCCCTTGGGTAACTATGGCTACACCTTC. This translates into CASSQGPLGNYGYTF.

The V and J genes are TRBV7-6 and TRBJ1-4; D gene uncertain. This CDR3 comprises 15 residues. Per germline, CDR1 SGHVS and CDR2 FNYEAQ. Trimming left V 5 bases short and J 3 bases short, with 13 bases between. The CDR3: CASSESQVANEKLFF. The CDR3, as DNA: TGTGCCAGCAGCGAAAGTCAGGTGGCTAATGAAAAACTGTTTTTT.

This clone appeared a single time. The chain carries TRBV2 and TRBJ2-2, with no clear D. Trimming removed 1 base at V and 9 bases at J, with 12 bases between. The germline V gene has CDR1 SNHLY and CDR2 FYNNEI. The CDR3 totals 14 residues. The CDR3 coding sequence is TGTGCCAGCAGTGAAGGGGTACTCAGGCGGGAGCTGTTTTTT. Translating it yields CASSEGVLRRELFF.

CDR3 in DNA: TGTGCCAGCAGCGCGTTTGCTAGCGGGAGTATTACCGGGGAGCTGTTTTTT. Translated, it gives CASSAFASGSITGELFF. The chain has TRBV9 and TRBJ2-2, with 10 bases identical to TRBD2. The CDR3 has 17 residues. Trimming removed 3 bases from V and 5 bases from J; junction bases left unmatched: 10. The germline V gene has CDR1 SGDLS and CDR2 YYNGEE. The whole variable domain, remainder taken from reference TRBV9 and TRBJ2-2, is DSGVTQTPKHLITATGQRVTLRCSPRSGDLSVYWYQQSLDQGLQFLIQYYNGEERAKGNILERFSAQQFPDLHSELNLSSLELGDSALYFCASSAFASGSITGELFFGEGSRLTVL.

The V call is TRBV7-9, the J call TRBJ2-1, with D possibly matching TRBD2 (5 bases). Trimming pared 1 base from V and 4 bases from J, leaving 11 bases between. CDR1 and CDR2 from the germline V gene are SEHNR and FQNEAQ (reference sequence). This CDR3 spans 15 amino acids. CDR3 nucleotides: TGTGCCAGCAGCTTAGTAATACTAGAGTACAATGAGCAGTTCTTC. Its protein is CASSLVILEYNEQFF.

This rearrangement joins TRBV6-6 to TRBJ2-1; possible D gene TRBD2, 6 bases. CDR3 length equals 16 residues. CDR1 MNHNY and CDR2 SVGAGI come from the germline V gene (reference sequence). V gave up 4 bases and J gave up 9 bases, with 22 bases separating them. This CDR3 is CASSSRDRGRGIEQFF. DNA for the CDR3: TGTGCCAGCAGTTCCCGGGACCGGGGGAGAGGTATTGAGCAGTTCTTC.

The rearrangement joins TRBV27 to TRBJ2-3; 14 nucleotides align to TRBD2. Per the germline V gene, CDR1 is MNHEY and CDR2 is SMNVEV (reference sequence). The CDR3 sequence is 16 residues long. V trimming: 5 bases; J trimming: 6 bases; junction bases outside the gene matches: 7. CDR3 sequence reads: CASSRGTSGSRDTQYF. CDR3 bases: TGTGCCAGCAGTCGCGGGACTAGCGGGAGTCGGGATACGCAGTATTTT.

V usage is TRBV5-1 and J usage is TRBJ2-1; possible D gene TRBD2, 5 bases. In germline, CDR1 is SGHRS, CDR2 YFSETQ. The V gene lost 2 bases and the J gene lost 7 bases, with 10 bases spanning the gap. The CDR3 spans 13 residues. The CDR3 spells CASSFVGVNEQFF. The CDR3 nucleotides read TGCGCCAGCAGCTTTGTGGGAGTTAATGAGCAGTTCTTC.

The chain has TRBV27 and TRBJ2-7, with 7 bases that match TRBD1. CDR3 length: 13 residues. Germline CDR1 reads MNHEY; CDR2 reads SMNVEV (reference sequence). Losses at the gene ends were 6 bases for V and 3 bases for J; bases not matched to a gene: 5. For the CDR3, the DNA is TGTGCCAGCAGCCTGACAGGGCACTACGAGCAGTACTTC. Its translation is CASSLTGHYEQYF.

V and J are TRBV19 and TRBJ2-1, with D possibly matching TRBD2 (6 bases). The CDR3 sequence is 16 residues long. Germline CDR1 LNHDA, CDR2 SQIVND (reference sequence). V gave up 3 bases and J gave up 5 bases, with 17 bases separating them. CDR3 sequence reads: CASSIGAGTLNNEQFF. The CDR3 DNA sequence: TGTGCCAGTAGTATTGGGGCCGGGACTCTCAACAATGAGCAGTTCTTC.

This clone was recorded only once. The chain uses TRBV29-1 and TRBJ1-1, with D possibly TRBD1 on 5 matching bases. Germline V gene data show CDR1 as SQVTM and CDR2 as ANQGSEA. Trimming stripped 1 base from V and 6 bases from J, with 9 bases between. There are 12 residues in the CDR3. CDR3: CSVEGDGAEAFF. DNA of the CDR3: TGCAGCGTTGAAGGGGACGGGGCTGAAGCTTTCTTT.

The chain employs TRBV28 and TRBJ2-7, with D perhaps TRBD1 or TRBD2 (5 bases each). The CDR3 is made up of 14 amino acids. Trimming took off 4 bases at V and 2 bases at J, with 12 bases between the two ends. Germline CDR1 and CDR2: MDHEN and SYDVKM. The CDR3 here is CASSSRDPTYEQYF. Written as DNA, the CDR3 is TGTGCCAGCAGTTCCCGGGACCCCACCTACGAGCAGTACTTC.

This sequence joins TRBV28 and TRBJ1-1, with 7 positions matching TRBD1. The CDR3 extends over 14 amino acids. Germline V lookup: CDR1 MDHEN, CDR2 SYDVKM. V shed 6 bases, J shed 0 bases, and the junction held 4 bases outside the gene matches. CDR3 protein: CASRMTGLNTEAFF. Written as DNA, the CDR3 is TGTGCCAGCAGGATGACAGGGCTGAACACTGAAGCTTTCTTT. Based on the CDR3 plus reference TRBV28 and TRBJ1-1, the full variable domain is DVKVTQSSRYLVKRTGEKVFLECVQDMDHENMFWYRQDPGLGLRLIYFSYDVKMKEKGDIPEGYSVSREKKERFSLILESASTNQTSMYLCASRMTGLNTEAFFGQGTRLTVV.

A remark on this clone: Other nucleotide sequences from this sample produce the same CDR3. CDR3 DNA: TGTGCCAGCAGCCCCGGGACAGCCTACGAGCAGTACTTC. It codes for CASSPGTAYEQYF. The V gene is TRBV5-4, the J gene TRBJ2-7; 7 bases agree with TRBD1. The V gene end was trimmed by 4 bases and the J gene end by 2 bases; junction bases not matched to a gene: 3. Germline-derived CDR1 and CDR2 are SGHNT and YYREEE (reference sequence). The CDR3 has 13 amino acids.

This clone was found once. The CDR3 nucleotides are TGTGCCAGCAGTCCCGGGGGACAGGGCTACGAGCAGTACTTC. This translates into CASSPGGQGYEQYF. The chain has TRBV6-6 and TRBJ2-7; 9 bases fit TRBD1. In germline, CDR1 is MNHNY, CDR2 SVGAGI (reference sequence). Trimming at V came to 5 bases and at J to 3 bases, leaving 5 bases not matched to a gene. This CDR3 region has 14 residues.

The chain employs TRBV23-1 and TRBJ2-2, with 12 positions matching TRBD1. TRBV23-1 is placed among ORFs of uncertain function. J lost 7 bases, V lost 3 bases, and 6 bases had no gene match. CDR3 length equals 16 residues. CDR3 bases: TGCGCCAGCAGTCAGTCGGGACAGGGGGCCGGCGGGGAGCTGTTTTTT. Residues: CASSQSGQGAGGELFF.

The chain links TRBV28 to TRBJ2-1; no clear D. From germline, CDR1 is MDHEN and CDR2 SYDVKM. The length of the CDR3 is 12 residues. Trimming took off 10 bases at V and 4 bases at J, with 11 bases between the two ends. CDR3 sequence: CATRTDYNEQFF. CDR3 sequence (DNA): TGTGCCACCAGGACCGATTACAATGAGCAGTTCTTC.

This sequence joins TRBV10-2 and TRBJ2-1; 10 bases map to TRBD1. In germline, CDR1 is WSHSY, CDR2 SAAADI. This CDR3 spans 15 amino acids. The trim removed 7 bases at V and 9 bases at J, leaving 12 bases unmatched. The CDR3 DNA follows: TGCGCCAGCACCGGGACAGGGGTCGGATACGGTGAGCAGTTCTTC. The encoded protein is CASTGTGVGYGEQFF.

This rearrangement joins TRBV27 to TRBJ1-4; 7 bases map to TRBD1. This CDR3 has 17 amino acids. CDR1 is MNHEY and CDR2 is SMNVEV in the germline V gene (reference sequence). V gave up 5 bases and J gave up 7 bases; unmatched junction bases: 16. This CDR3 reads CASSTGPSQGPSEKLFF. CDR3 DNA: TGTGCCAGCAGTACGGGGCCCTCACAGGGGCCGAGTGAAAAACTGTTTTTT.

This chain joins TRBV11-2 and TRBJ2-5, with D unclear. CDR1 is SGHAT and CDR2 is FQNNGV in the germline V gene. This CDR3 has 16 amino acids. Trimming stripped 1 base from V and 5 bases from J, with 17 bases between. In DNA form, the CDR3 reads TGTGCCAGCAGCTTAGTCGTCTGGACCCCCGCGGAGACCCAGTACTTC. Amino acids: CASSLVVWTPAETQYF.

The chain joins TRBV5-6 to TRBJ1-5, with 10 bases that match TRBD1. Germline-derived CDR1 and CDR2 are SGHDT and YYEEEE. The V gene end was trimmed by 2 bases and the J gene end by 7 bases; junction bases not matched to a gene: 9. The CDR3 extends over 16 amino acids. Here the CDR3 DNA reads TGTGCCAGCAGCTTCACCGGGACAGGGGAAGGCCAGCCCCAGCATTTT. It translates to CASSFTGTGEGQPQHF.

This rearrangement joins TRBV10-1 to TRBJ2-1, with TRBD2 matching over 10 bases. Germline values: CDR1 WNHNN, CDR2 SYGVQD (reference sequence). This CDR3 spans 15 amino acids. V was clipped by 4 bases and J by 6 bases; unmatched bases: 6. The CDR3 bases are TGCGCCAGCAGTGTGGGGTCTAGCGGGAGCAATGAGCAGTTCTTC. It yields the protein CASSVGSSGSNEQFF.